These 24 T cell receptor beta chains were sequenced from one sample in a study of cytomegalovirus exposure and HLA in healthy donors. Primers: 60 Vbeta forward and 13 Jbeta reverse. Assay: immunoSEQ multiplex PCR; the TCRdb copy retains only in-frame clones and omits some. The sample holds 90,000 to 120,000 clones; around 79% are singletons and the top ten take around 6.1%. Material: PBMCs. All receptors come from a man aged 60 to 69 in good health and CMV-seropositive.

This chain connects TRBV19 to TRBJ1-1; D gene uncertain. CDR3 length: 13 amino acids. The germline CDR1 and CDR2 sequences are LNHDA and SQIVND (reference sequence). Trimming took off 0 bases at V and 6 bases at J, with 8 bases between the two ends. CDR3 bases: TGTGCCAGTAGTATAGATTCCGGAGCTGAAGCTTTCTTT. As protein: CASSIDSGAEAFF.

The rearrangement uses TRBV5-1 and TRBJ1-1, with 8 bases that match TRBD1. J gave up 3 bases and V 2 bases, and 12 bases lay outside the gene matches. The germline V gene has CDR1 SGHRS and CDR2 YFSETQ. The CDR3 spans 17 residues. The CDR3 sequence: CASSFGRQGSKDTEAFF. CDR3 in DNA: TGCGCCAGCAGCTTCGGGAGACAGGGGAGTAAGGACACTGAAGCTTTCTTT. The complete variable domain, with remaining parts taken from reference TRBV5-1 and TRBJ1-1, reads KAGVTQTPRYLIKTRGQQVTLSCSPISGHRSVSWYQQTPGQGLQFLFEYFSETQRNKGNFPGRFSGRQFSNSRSEMNVSTLELGDSALYLCASSFGRQGSKDTEAFFGQGTRLTVV.

This chain joins TRBV10-3 and TRBJ2-2, with a possible D match to TRBD1 (6 bases). The V and J ends lost 11 bases and 6 bases respectively, with 10 bases between them. This CDR3 is built from 11 residues. The germline V gene encodes CDR1 ENHRY and CDR2 SYGVKD. The CDR3 sequence: CAVQGSGELFF. The CDR3 DNA reads as TGTGCCGTCCAGGGGTCCGGGGAGCTGTTTTTT.

This chain's CDR3 is CASSQEGPPSYNEQFF. The CDR3 region has the DNA TGCGCCAGCAGCCAAGAGGGCCCACCCTCCTACAATGAGCAGTTCTTC. The rearrangement joins TRBV4-3 to TRBJ2-1; D is uncertain. Germline V gene data show CDR1 as LGHNA and CDR2 as YSLEER. V was cut by 0 bases and J by 0 bases, with 9 bases left in between. The CDR3 sequence is 16 residues long.

The rearrangement links TRBV5-4 to TRBJ2-5; 7 bases are a match to TRBD2. CDR3 length: 17 amino acids. Per germline, CDR1 SGHNT and CDR2 YYREEE (reference sequence). The trim removed 0 bases at V and 2 bases at J, leaving 10 bases unmatched. The CDR3 sequence: CASSLGGGAGVQETQYF. The CDR3 DNA is TGTGCCAGCAGCTTGGGGGGGGGAGCTGGAGTTCAAGAGACCCAGTACTTC. Filled out from reference TRBV5-4 and TRBJ2-5, the complete variable domain reads ETGVTQSPTHLIKTRGQQVTLRCSSQSGHNTVSWYQQALGQGPQFIFQYYREEENGRGNFPPRFSGLQFPNYSSELNVNALELDDSALYLCASSLGGGAGVQETQYFGPGTRLLVL.

The chain uses TRBV30 and TRBJ1-4; TRBD1 agrees at 7 bases. CDR1 and CDR2 (germline): GTSNPN, SVGIG (reference sequence). This CDR3 contains 12 residues. V gave up 0 bases and J gave up 14 bases; unmatched junction bases: 6. The CDR3 here is CAWSVTGSGLFF. The DNA for the CDR3 is TGTGCCTGGAGTGTGACAGGGAGTGGGCTGTTTTTT.

The genes are TRBV5-1 and TRBJ2-1; tentative D call: TRBD2 (5 bases). With 5 bases removed from V and 0 bases from J, the gap between germline ends came to 12 bases. Germline V gene lookup returns CDR1 SGHRS and CDR2 YFSETQ. The CDR3 totals 15 residues. CDR3 sequence (DNA): TGCGCCAGCAGTCCTGATGGGAGCTCCTACAATGAGCAGTTCTTC. Its protein is CASSPDGSSYNEQFF.

The chain employs TRBV7-3 and TRBJ2-5, with a possible D match to TRBD2 (5 bases). The V end lost 0 bases, the J end lost 4 bases, and 6 bases lay between the germline ends. The CDR3 has 13 residues. Germline values: CDR1 SGHTA, CDR2 FQGTGA. The DNA for the CDR3 is TGTGCCAGCAGCTTAACTGCGGGAGAGACCCAGTACTTC. Its translation is CASSLTAGETQYF.

Concerning this clone: Other nucleotide sequences in the sample specify the same CDR3. The chain employs TRBV9 and TRBJ2-2; no clear D gene. Germline V gene sequence: CDR1 SGDLS, CDR2 YYNGEE. CDR3 length: 14 amino acids. V lost 0 bases and J 1 base, leaving 4 bases between the germline ends. CDR3 sequence (DNA): TGTGCCAGCAGCGTAGCAGGGAACACCGGGGAGCTGTTTTTT. Translation gives CASSVAGNTGELFF.

This sequence joins TRBV6-6 and TRBJ2-7, with TRBD2 matching over 7 bases. The CDR3 totals 14 residues. J lost 2 bases, V lost 7 bases, and 8 bases had no gene match. Germline lookup yields CDR1 MNHNY and CDR2 SVGAGI (reference sequence). For the CDR3, the DNA is TGTGCCAGCACCTCGGGAGGTTCTACCTACGAGCAGTACTTC. Its protein product is CASTSGGSTYEQYF.

Note on this clone: The identical CDR3 is also encoded by other nucleotide sequences in the sample. CDR3 in DNA: TGTGCCAGCTCACCACCCCTAGGACTAGCAGGTACCGGGGAGCTGTTTTTT. Its protein is CASSPPLGLAGTGELFF. The chain is built from TRBV18 and TRBJ2-2; 8 nucleotides match TRBD2. The CDR3 is 17 residues long. Germline lookup yields CDR1 KGHSH and CDR2 LQKENI. Trimming cost V 0 bases and J 5 bases; bases outside gene matches: 8.

This clone came up once. The chain combines TRBV5-1 with TRBJ2-7; D remains unclear. V lost 0 bases, J lost 0 bases, and 13 bases lay in between. CDR3 length: 16 amino acids. The V gene's germline CDR1 is SGHRS and CDR2 YFSETQ. The CDR3 nucleotides read TGCGCCAGCAGCTTGGGTGGCAGGCCACCCTCCTACGAGCAGTACTTC. This gives the protein CASSLGGRPPSYEQYF.

This chain connects TRBV7-9 to TRBJ1-1; 7 bases line up with TRBD1. This CDR3 comprises 15 residues. J lost 6 bases, V lost 3 bases, and 10 bases had no gene match. Germline V gene sequence: CDR1 SEHNR, CDR2 FQNEAQ (reference sequence). The CDR3 DNA reads TGTGCCAGCAGCTTCCCTACAGGGGTGGTGGCTGAAGCTTTCTTT. Translating it yields CASSFPTGVVAEAFF.

This clone was recorded a few times. The chain links TRBV10-2 to TRBJ1-4; D is perhaps TRBD1 (6 bases). Trimming cost V 3 bases and J 0 bases, with 11 bases left between them. Germline V gene sequence: CDR1 WSHSY, CDR2 SAAADI. The length of the CDR3 is 16 residues. The CDR3 DNA reads TGCGCCAGCAGTGAATCACAGGGAACAACTAATGAAAAACTGTTTTTT. Its protein product is CASSESQGTTNEKLFF.

Of note for this clone: At one of its ends the junction is not consistent with the germline gene, which may arise from a read error. The chain joins TRBV7-6 to TRBJ2-7; 10 bases map to TRBD2. Germline V gene sequence: CDR1 SGHVS, CDR2 FNYEAQ. The CDR3 contains 15 residues. The CDR3 sequence: CASSLAGGSTYEQYF. Here the CDR3 DNA reads TGTGCCAGCAGTTTAGCGGGGGGTTCCACCTACGAGCAGTACTTC.

The rearrangement uses TRBV9 and TRBJ2-2, with a tentative D call TRBD1 (6 bases). Germline CDR1 SGDLS, CDR2 YYNGEE. The CDR3 is 13 amino acids. The V and J ends lost 0 bases and 6 bases respectively, with 6 bases between them. The CDR3 region has the DNA TGTGCCAGCAGCGTAGAGGGGGCCGGGGAGCTGTTTTTT. The encoded protein is CASSVEGAGELFF.

The rearrangement links TRBV2 to TRBJ1-1; D might be TRBD1 (6 bases). CDR3 size: 13 residues. Trimming took off 8 bases at V and 5 bases at J, with 15 bases between the two ends. CDR1 and CDR2 (germline): SNHLY, FYNNEI. CDR3 sequence (DNA): TGTGCCAGCGGGTCACAGGGTAATACTGAAGCTTTCTTT. Its translation is CASGSQGNTEAFF.

The chain is built from TRBV7-2 and TRBJ1-2; TRBD1 might be the D (5 bases). Trimming removed 4 bases from V and 8 bases from J, with 11 bases in between. CDR3 length: 12 residues. Germline V lookup: CDR1 SGHTA, CDR2 FQGNSA. The CDR3 sequence: CASSSYGGGYTF. CDR3 DNA sequence: TGTGCCAGCAGCTCATACGGGGGGGGCTACACCTTC. Combining the CDR3 with reference TRBV7-2 and TRBJ1-2 gives the whole variable domain GAGVSQSPSNKVTEKGKDVELRCDPISGHTALYWYRQSLGQGLEFLIYFQGNSAPDKSGLPSDRFSAERTGGSVSTLTIQRTQQEDSAVYLCASSSYGGGYTFGSGTRLTVV.

The genes are TRBV10-3 and TRBJ1-1; a possible D gene is TRBD1 (6 bases). The CDR3 runs to 17 residues. Per the germline V gene, CDR1 is ENHRY and CDR2 is SYGVKD. Trimming took off 1 base at V and 1 base at J, with 16 bases between the two ends. DNA of the CDR3: TGTGCCATCAGTGAGTGGGACAACAGGGAAGGGAACACTGAAGCTTTCTTT. Translation gives CAISEWDNREGNTEAFF.

This rearrangement joins TRBV9 to TRBJ2-7; 7 bases map to TRBD1. With V trimmed by 0 bases and J by 4 bases, 7 bases remained unmatched. Germline V gene sequence: CDR1 SGDLS, CDR2 YYNGEE. The CDR3 extends over 15 amino acids. CDR3 in DNA: TGTGCCAGCAGCGTAGCTGGGACAGCTGATTACGAGCAGTACTTC. It is translated as CASSVAGTADYEQYF.

V and J are TRBV7-6 and TRBJ2-1; 10 bases map to TRBD2. Germline V gene sequence: CDR1 SGHVS, CDR2 FNYEAQ. This CDR3 region has 16 residues. The trim removed 5 bases at V and 3 bases at J, leaving 7 bases unmatched. The CDR3 is CASSPPSGGSYNEQFF. CDR3 DNA sequence: TGTGCCAGCAGCCCCCCTAGCGGGGGCAGCTACAATGAGCAGTTCTTC. Based on the CDR3 plus reference TRBV7-6 and TRBJ2-1, the full variable domain is GAGVSQSPRYKVTKRGQDVALRCDPISGHVSLYWYRQALGQGPEFLTYFNYEAQQDKSGLPNDRFSAERPEGSISTLTIQRTEQRDSAMYRCASSPPSGGSYNEQFFGPGTRLTVL.

The chain recombines TRBV15 with TRBJ2-1; unclear D gene. Trimming stripped 0 bases from V and 0 bases from J, with 12 bases between. The germline gives CDR1 LNHNV, CDR2 YYDKDF (reference sequence). This CDR3 is built from 17 residues. The CDR3 spells CATSRDELQSSYNEQFF. The DNA of the CDR3 is TGTGCCACCAGCAGAGACGAGCTACAGAGCTCCTACAATGAGCAGTTCTTC.

The rearrangement joins TRBV4-2 to TRBJ2-1; 14 bases agree with TRBD2. Germline V gene lookup returns CDR1 LGHNA and CDR2 YNFKEQ. The CDR3 runs 16 residues. V shed 1 base, J shed 9 bases, and the junction held 5 bases outside the gene matches. Here the CDR3 DNA reads TGTGCCAGCAGCCAAGTGGGGACTAGCGGGGGAGGTGAGCAGTTCTTC. Encoded protein: CASSQVGTSGGGEQFF.

This chain connects TRBV19 to TRBJ2-3, with TRBD2 matching over 8 bases. Germline V gene lookup returns CDR1 LNHDA and CDR2 SQIVND (reference sequence). The CDR3 totals 15 residues. The V gene end was trimmed by 5 bases and the J gene end by 2 bases; junction bases not matched to a gene: 6. CDR3 DNA: TGTGCCAGTAGTCCTCTGCGGGGGGACACAGATACGCAGTATTTT. This encodes CASSPLRGDTDTQYF. The variable domain in full, with the rest retrieved from reference TRBV19 and TRBJ2-3, is DGGITQSPKYLFRKEGQNVTLSCEQNLNHDAMYWYRQDPGQGLRLIYYSQIVNDFQKGDIAEGYSVSREKKESFPLTVTSAQKNPTAFYLCASSPLRGDTDTQYFGPGTRLTVL.